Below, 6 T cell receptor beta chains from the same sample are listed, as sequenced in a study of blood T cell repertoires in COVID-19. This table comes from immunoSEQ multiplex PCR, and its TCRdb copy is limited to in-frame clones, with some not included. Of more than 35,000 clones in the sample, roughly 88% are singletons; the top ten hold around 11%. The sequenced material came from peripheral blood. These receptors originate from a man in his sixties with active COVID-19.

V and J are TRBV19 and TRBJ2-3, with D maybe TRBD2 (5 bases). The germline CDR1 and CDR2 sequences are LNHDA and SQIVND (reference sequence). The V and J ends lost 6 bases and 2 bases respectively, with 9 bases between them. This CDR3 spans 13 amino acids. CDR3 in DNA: TGTGCCAGTAGAGAAGCGGACACAGATACGCAGTATTTT. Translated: CASREADTDTQYF.

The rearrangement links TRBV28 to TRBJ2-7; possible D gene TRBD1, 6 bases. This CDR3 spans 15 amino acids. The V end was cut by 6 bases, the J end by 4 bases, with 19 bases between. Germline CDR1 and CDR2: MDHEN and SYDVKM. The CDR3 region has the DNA TGTGCCAGCAGCCCAGGGGAAAACTTTTCATACGAGCAGTACTTC. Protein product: CASSPGENFSYEQYF.

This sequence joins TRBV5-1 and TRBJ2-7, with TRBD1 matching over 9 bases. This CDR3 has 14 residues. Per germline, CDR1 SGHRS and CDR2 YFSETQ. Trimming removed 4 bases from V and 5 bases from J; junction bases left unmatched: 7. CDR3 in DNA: TGCGCCAGCAGCAGCGGGACAGGGTCCCACGAGCAGTACTTC. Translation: CASSSGTGSHEQYF.

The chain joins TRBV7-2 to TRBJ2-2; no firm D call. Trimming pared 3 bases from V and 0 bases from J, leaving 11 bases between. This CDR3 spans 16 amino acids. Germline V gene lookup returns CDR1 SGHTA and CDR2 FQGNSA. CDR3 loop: CASSLARLTNTGELFF. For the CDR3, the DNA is TGTGCCAGCAGCTTGGCGCGACTTACGAACACCGGGGAGCTGTTTTTT. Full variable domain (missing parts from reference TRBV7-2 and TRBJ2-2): GAGVSQSPSNKVTEKGKDVELRCDPISGHTALYWYRQSLGQGLEFLIYFQGNSAPDKSGLPSDRFSAERTGGSVSTLTIQRTQQEDSAVYLCASSLARLTNTGELFFGEGSRLTVL.

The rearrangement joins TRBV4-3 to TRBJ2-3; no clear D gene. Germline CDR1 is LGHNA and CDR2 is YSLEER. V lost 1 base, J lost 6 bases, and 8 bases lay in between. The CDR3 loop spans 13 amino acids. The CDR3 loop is CASSQGQPDTQYF. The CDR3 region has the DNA TGCGCCAGCAGCCAAGGACAACCGGATACGCAGTATTTT.

CDR3 sequence (DNA): TGTGCCAGCAGCCTGCAAGGGGGCTTAATAGTAGGAAACACCATATATTTT. Translation: CASSLQGGLIVGNTIYF. The chain carries TRBV3-1 (or the pseudogene TRBV3-2) and TRBJ1-3; 7 nucleotides line up with TRBD1. V gave up 4 bases and J gave up 4 bases; unmatched junction bases: 13. Germline CDR1 and CDR2: LGHDT and YNNKEL (reference sequence). The CDR3 is made up of 17 amino acids.